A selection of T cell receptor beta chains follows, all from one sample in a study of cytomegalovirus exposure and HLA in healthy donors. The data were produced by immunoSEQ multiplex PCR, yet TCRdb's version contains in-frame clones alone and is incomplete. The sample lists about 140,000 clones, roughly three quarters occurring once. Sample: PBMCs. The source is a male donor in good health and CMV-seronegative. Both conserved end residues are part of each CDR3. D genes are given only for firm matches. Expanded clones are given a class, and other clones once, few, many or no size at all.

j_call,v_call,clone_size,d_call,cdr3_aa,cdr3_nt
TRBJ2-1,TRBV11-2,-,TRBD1,CASTLDRVFLSEQFF,TGTGCCAGCACCCTAGACAGGGTTTTCCTGAGTGAGCAGTTCTTC
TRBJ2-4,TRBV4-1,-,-,CASSLVRTGTEGNIQYF,TGCGCCAGCAGCCTCGTGAGGACTGGGACTGAGGGGAACATTCAGTACTTC
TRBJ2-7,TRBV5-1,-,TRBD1,CASSFAGTGVGYEQYF,TGCGCCAGCAGCTTTGCCGGGACAGGGGTCGGCTACGAGCAGTACTTC
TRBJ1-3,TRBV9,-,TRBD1,CASSPQGGGNTIYF,TGTGCCAGCAGCCCCCAGGGGGGTGGAAACACCATATATTTT
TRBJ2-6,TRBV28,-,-,CATLGGSGANVLTF,TGTGCCACCTTAGGGGGCTCTGGGGCCAACGTCCTGACTTTC
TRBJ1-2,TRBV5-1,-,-,CASSLELSRGYTF,TGCGCCAGCAGCTTGGAGCTAAGTCGTGGCTACACCTTC
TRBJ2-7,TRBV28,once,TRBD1,CASSTWTGTVYEQYF,TGTGCCAGCAGTACTTGGACAGGGACGGTCTACGAGCAGTACTTC
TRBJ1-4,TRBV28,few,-,CASRGSNEKLFF,TGTGCCAGCAGGGGCTCTAATGAAAAACTGTTTTTT
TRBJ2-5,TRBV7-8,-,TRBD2,CASSLNLAGAGTQYF,TGTGCCAGCAGCTTAAACCTAGCGGGAGCGGGGACCCAGTACTTC
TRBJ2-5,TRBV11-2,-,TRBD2,CASSSSGLQETQYF,TGTGCCAGCAGCTCTAGCGGGTTACAAGAGACCCAGTACTTC
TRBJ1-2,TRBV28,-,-,CASSNTQRANYGYTF,TGTGCCAGCAGTAATACCCAGCGGGCTAACTATGGCTACACCTTC
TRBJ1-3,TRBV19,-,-,CASSSQGYGSGNTIYF,TGTGCCAGTAGTTCGCAGGGGTACGGCTCTGGAAACACCATATATTTT
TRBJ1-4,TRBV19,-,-,CASSISLRETAGRISF,TGTGCCAGTAGTATTTCTCTCCGTGAAACCGCGGGACGGATAAGTTTT
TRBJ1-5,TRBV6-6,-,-,CASSRATESNQPQHF,TGTGCCAGCAGTCGGGCGACAGAGAGCAATCAGCCCCAGCATTTT
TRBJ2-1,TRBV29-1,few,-,CSVGRDRIDNEQFF,TGCAGCGTTGGTCGCGACAGGATAGACAATGAGCAGTTCTTC
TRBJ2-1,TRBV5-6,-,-,CASSRNTASSYNEQFF,TGTGCCAGCAGCCGTAATACGGCTAGCTCCTACAATGAGCAGTTCTTC
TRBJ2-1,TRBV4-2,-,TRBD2,CASSQVREAYNEQFF,TGTGCCAGCAGCCAAGTTCGGGAGGCCTACAATGAGCAGTTCTTC
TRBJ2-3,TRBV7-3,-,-,CASSLARGTDTQYF,TGTGCCAGCAGCTTGGCCCGGGGCACAGATACGCAGTATTTT
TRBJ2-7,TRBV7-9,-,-,CSSSLVEGYEQYF,TGTTCCAGCAGCTTAGTGGAGGGCTACGAGCAGTACTTC
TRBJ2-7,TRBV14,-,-,CASSPEEVWVQYF,TGTGCCAGCAGCCCGGAGGAGGTGTGGGTGCAGTACTTC
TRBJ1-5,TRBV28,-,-,CASSLLQVMGQPQHF,TGTGCCAGCAGTTTACTTCAGGTAATGGGTCAGCCCCAGCATTTT
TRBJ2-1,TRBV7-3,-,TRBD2,CASSLTTSGTVYEQFF,TGTGCCAGCAGCTTAACGACTAGCGGGACGGTCTATGAGCAGTTCTTC
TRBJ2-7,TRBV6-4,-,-,CASSDSVGVRDYEQYF,TGTGCCAGCAGTGACAGCGTGGGAGTACGCGATTACGAGCAGTACTTC
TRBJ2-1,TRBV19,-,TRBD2,CASRPLAGVIDEQFF,TGTGCCAGTAGACCACTAGCGGGAGTAATCGATGAGCAGTTCTTC
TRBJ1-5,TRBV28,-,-,CASSSAGPGNQPQHF,TGTGCCAGCAGTTCCGCGGGGCCTGGCAATCAGCCCCAGCATTTT